Listed below are T cell receptor beta chains from one sample, sequenced in a study of T cells after yellow fever vaccination. TCRdb reprocessed the 5' RACE reads via MiXCR and lists one record per CDR3 protein. The sample includes 600,000 to 750,000 distinct CDR3 sequences, 9% to 15% of them seen just once. Material: PBMCs, obtained on the day of the yellow fever booster vaccination. The receptors stem from a man between 25 and 39 years old who received the YFV17D yellow fever vaccine. CDR3s include the opening cysteine and the closing phenylalanine or tryptophan. D genes are given only for firm matches. Clone size is given for some rows only: seen once, a few or many times, or a class if the clone is expanded.

j_gene | d_gene | len | abundance | v_gene | CDR3nt | CDR3aa
TRBJ2-1 | TRBD2 | 18 | few | TRBV9 | TGTGCCAGCAGCTCGAGAGTTGGACTAGCGGGATCTTACAATGAGCAGTTCTTC | CASSSRVGLAGSYNEQFF
TRBJ2-7 | TRBD2 | 15 | . | TRBV28 | TGTGCCAGCAGTTACGGACTAAGCGGGAGTTTCGAGCAGTACTTC | CASSYGLSGSFEQYF
TRBJ2-7 | . | 15 | . | TRBV20-1 | TGCTTTGCTACCGCCGGGACCCGGGCCCCCTACGAGCAGTACTTC | CFATAGTRAPYEQYF
TRBJ2-1 | . | 15 | . | TRBV5-1 | TGCGCCAGCAGCTCCGAGAGTCGCTCCTACAATGAGCAGTTCTTC | CASSSESRSYNEQFF
TRBJ2-1 | TRBD2 | 17 | . | TRBV7-7 | TGTGCCAGCAGCTTAGGTGCCTACTTAGCGGGCCTGAATGAGCAGTTCTTC | CASSLGAYLAGLNEQFF
TRBJ2-7 | TRBD1 | 14 | . | TRBV9 | TGTGCCAGCAGCGGAGACAGGGGCTCCTACGAGCAGTACTTC | CASSGDRGSYEQYF
TRBJ2-1 | . | 14 | few | TRBV30 | TGTGCCTGGAGTTCTACCACAGACGTAAATGAGCAGTTCTTC | CAWSSTTDVNEQFF
TRBJ2-1 | TRBD2 | 14 | . | TRBV29-1 | TGCAGCGTTTCCGGGACTAGCGGGAGCAATGAGCAGTTCTTC | CSVSGTSGSNEQFF
TRBJ2-7 | . | 15 | few | TRBV5-1 | TGCGCCAGCAGCTTGAAGACACCGACCACCTACGAGCAGTACTTC | CASSLKTPTTYEQYF
TRBJ2-5 | TRBD2 | 18 | few | TRBV10-3 | TGTGCCATCAGTGAGGGGGGACTATCCAGAGGATACCAAGAGACCCAGTACTTC | CAISEGGLSRGYQETQYF
TRBJ2-3 | . | 13 | few | TRBV27 | TGTGCCAGCGGCCATTGGGGGGCAGATACGCAGTATTTT | CASGHWGADTQYF
TRBJ2-7 | . | 15 | few | TRBV9 | TGTGCCAGCAGCCCTCTAAGGGACGTAGGCTACGAGCAGTACTTC | CASSPLRDVGYEQYF
TRBJ1-5 | . | 13 | few | TRBV20-1 | TGCAGTGCCACTACAGGGAGCAATCAGCCCCAGCATTTT | CSATTGSNQPQHF
TRBJ1-1 | . | 14 | . | TRBV19 | TGTGCCAGTAGTATACGGGGCCAATGGGCTGAAGCTTTCTTT | CASSIRGQWAEAFF
TRBJ2-2 | . | 16 | few | TRBV4-3 | TGCGCCAGCAGCCAGGCTGTTGGGGGGAACACCGGGGAGCTGTTTTTT | CASSQAVGGNTGELFF
TRBJ1-3 | . | 12 | few | TRBV25-1 | TGTGCCACCAGCACCGATGGAACAGTAATATATTTT | CATSTDGTVIYF
TRBJ2-3 | TRBD2 | 13 | . | TRBV5-1 | TGCGCCAGCAGCTGCGGGAGTGCAGATACGCAGTATTTT | CASSCGSADTQYF
TRBJ2-3 | TRBD1 | 15 | . | TRBV10-3 | TGTGCCACTTCCCCGGACAGGGCCTTCACAGATACGCAGTATTTT | CATSPDRAFTDTQYF
TRBJ1-6 | . | 13 | . | TRBV5-1 | TGCGCCAGCAGACAGGGTCTGGATTCACCCCTCCACTTT | CASRQGLDSPLHF
TRBJ2-1 | . | 14 | . | TRBV20-1 | TGCAGTGCTAGAGGCCTAGCGCCTTACAATGAGCAGTTCTTC | CSARGLAPYNEQFF
TRBJ2-2 | . | 14 | few | TRBV5-1 | TGCGCCAGCAACCAGGCCGCGAACACCGGGGAGCTGTTTTTT | CASNQAANTGELFF
TRBJ2-3 | TRBD1 | 13 | many | TRBV6-1 | TGTGCCAGCAGGCCGGGACAGGGAGATACGCAGTATTTT | CASRPGQGDTQYF
TRBJ2-7 | TRBD1 | 14 | . | TRBV9 | TGTGCCAGCAGCGGAGGAGGGACAGGCGACGAGCAGTACTTC | CASSGGGTGDEQYF
TRBJ2-1 | TRBD2 | 16 | few | TRBV7-6 | TGTGCCAGCAGCGACGGACTAGCGAGAGCTTACAATGAGCAGTTCTTC | CASSDGLARAYNEQFF
TRBJ2-7 | . | 15 | . | TRBV30 | TGTGCCTGGAAGGGGCCGGGGACATTCCCCTACGAGCAGTACTTC | CAWKGPGTFPYEQYF
TRBJ2-5 | TRBD2 | 16 | . | TRBV7-2 | TGTGCCAGCAGCAAAGATACTAGCGGGAGAGGTGAGACCCAGTACTTC | CASSKDTSGRGETQYF
TRBJ2-4 | TRBD2 | 22 | . | TRBV4-1 | TGCGCCAGCAGCCAGGAGGGACTAGCCCCCGGTCTTGGCTCCGTAGCCAAAAACATTCAGTACTTC | CASSQEGLAPGLGSVAKNIQYF
TRBJ2-5 | TRBD1 | 12 | . | TRBV29-1 | TGCAGCGTGAGGGACAGGGGCTGGACCCAGTACTTC | CSVRDRGWTQYF
TRBJ1-5 | . | 15 | once | TRBV5-5 | TGTGCCAGCAGCTTGGTGGGAGCTGGTGTTCAGCCCCAGCATTTT | CASSLVGAGVQPQHF
TRBJ1-6 | TRBD1 | 15 | . | TRBV4-2 | TGTGCCAGCAGCCAACCCGGACAGGGAGATTCACCCCTCCACTTT | CASSQPGQGDSPLHF
TRBJ2-1 | . | 16 | . | TRBV4-1 | TGCGCCAGCAGCCAAGGGGGCCTAGGGGCCTACAATGAGCAGTTCTTC | CASSQGGLGAYNEQFF
TRBJ2-7 | . | 13 | . | TRBV20-1 | TGCAGTGCTAGAGACGAGGGTCGCCACGAGCAGTACTTC | CSARDEGRHEQYF
TRBJ2-1 | TRBD2 | 16 | . | TRBV28 | TGTGCCAGCAGAGGACTAGCGGAGATCTCCTACAATGAGCAGTTCTTC | CASRGLAEISYNEQFF
TRBJ2-4 | TRBD2 | 17 | few | TRBV5-6 | TGTGCCAGCAGCTTGTCCAGGACTAGACTAGCGGGCAACATTCAGTACTTC | CASSLSRTRLAGNIQYF
TRBJ2-3 | TRBD2 | 11 | few | TRBV3-1 | TGTGCCAGCCGGACTAGCGACCAGCAGTATTTT | CASRTSDQQYF
TRBJ2-2 | TRBD2 | 15 | few | TRBV29-1 | TGCAGCGTTGTCGGCGGGAGGGCCAACACCGGGGAGCTGTTTTTT | CSVVGGRANTGELFF
TRBJ2-2 | . | 17 | many | TRBV20-1 | TGCAGTGCTAGTAACGGACGTACTAGTTTTGACACCGGGGAGCTGTTTTTT | CSASNGRTSFDTGELFF
TRBJ2-4 | . | 13 | few | TRBV12-3/TRBV12-4 | TGTGCCAGCAGCCCCCAGGGGAAGGACATTCAGTACTTC | CASSPQGKDIQYF
TRBJ2-3 | TRBD2 | 13 | few | TRBV20-1 | TGCAGTGAGAGGGCGGGAGGGGGTGATACGCAGTATTTT | CSERAGGGDTQYF
TRBJ2-3 | . | 16 | . | TRBV5-4 | TGTGCCAGCAGCCCCTCTGGTTCGGCCCGGGGAGATACGCAGTATTTT | CASSPSGSARGDTQYF
TRBJ2-3 | . | 14 | many | TRBV6-2/TRBV6-3 | TGTGCCAGCAGTAAGGGGAGGACCCCCGATACGCAGTATTTT | CASSKGRTPDTQYF
TRBJ2-7 | . | 11 | many | TRBV7-9 | TGTGCCAGCACCCGGGACTACGAGCAGTACTTC | CASTRDYEQYF
TRBJ2-7 | . | 17 | few | TRBV18 | TGTGCCAGCTCCCTAAATATACCTCTTGGCGGGACAGACGAGCAGTACTTC | CASSLNIPLGGTDEQYF
TRBJ2-3 | TRBD2 | 18 | . | TRBV2 | TGTGCCAGCAGTTTGAACTCCCTCGTAGCGGGAGGGCCCAAAACGCAGTATTTT | CASSLNSLVAGGPKTQYF
TRBJ2-3 | . | 12 | . | TRBV20-1 | TGCAGTGCCCCCGAAAACACAGATACGCAGTATTTT | CSAPENTDTQYF
TRBJ2-1 | . | 11 | many | TRBV12-3/TRBV12-4 | TGTGCCAGCAGTCTAGTGGAGGAGCAGTTCTTC | CASSLVEEQFF
TRBJ1-2 | . | 15 | . | TRBV15 | TGTGCCACCAGCAGAGATGTTATCCTTGCTGGTGGCTACACCTTC | CATSRDVILAGGYTF
TRBJ1-5 | TRBD1 | 15 | . | TRBV6-1 | TGTGCCAGCAGTCGGTTGGGACAGGGAGGTCAGCCCCAGCATTTT | CASSRLGQGGQPQHF
TRBJ1-3 | . | 15 | few | TRBV9 | TGTGCCAGCAGCGTATCAAGCTCCTCTGGAAACACCATATATTTT | CASSVSSSSGNTIYF
TRBJ1-1 | TRBD1 | 13 | . | TRBV12-3/TRBV12-4 | TGTGCCAGCAGCAACAACAGGGGTACTGAAGCTTTCTTT | CASSNNRGTEAFF
TRBJ2-1 | TRBD1 | 18 | . | TRBV19 | TGTGCCAGTAGTGTACCGACAGGGGCCCGAATAGCCTACAATGAGCAGTTCTTC | CASSVPTGARIAYNEQFF
TRBJ2-2 | TRBD2 | 16 | . | TRBV29-1 | TGCAGCGTCGCCGGGGGGGGCGAAACGAACACCGGGGAGCTGTTTTTT | CSVAGGGETNTGELFF
TRBJ2-3 | TRBD1 | 14 | . | TRBV29-1 | TGCAGCGTTGGTGTGACAGGGGGACCAGATACGCAGTATTTT | CSVGVTGGPDTQYF
TRBJ2-3 | . | 14 | . | TRBV9 | TGTGCCAGCAGCGTGCAGGGGTTGACAGATACGCAGTATTTT | CASSVQGLTDTQYF
TRBJ2-5 | TRBD2 | 14 | . | TRBV5-6 | TGTGCCAGCAGCTTCAAGCGGGAGCCGGGGACCCAGTACTTC | CASSFKREPGTQYF
TRBJ1-2 | TRBD1 | 15 | few | TRBV12-3/TRBV12-4 | TGTGCCAGCACCTTCGCCGGGACAGGGGCGAATGGCTACACCTTC | CASTFAGTGANGYTF
TRBJ2-1 | . | 14 | few | TRBV27 | TGTGCCAGCAGTCGATGGACCCAAGGCAATGAGCAGTTCTTC | CASSRWTQGNEQFF
TRBJ2-7 | . | 14 | . | TRBV7-9 | TGTGCCAGCAGCGAGGAGGGAAGGTCCTACGAGCAGTACTTC | CASSEEGRSYEQYF
TRBJ2-7 | . | 12 | . | TRBV20-1 | TGCAGTGCTAGACCAACCGGGACCCTCCAGTACTTC | CSARPTGTLQYF